The clone carrying this T cell receptor (beta chain) was picked up a small number of times. What it binds is unknown. TCR alpha and TCR beta cDNA libraries carrying sample barcodes and UMIs were produced by 5'RACE using constant-segment primers. TCRdb re-called the 5' RACE reads with MiXCR, one entry per CDR3 protein. The sample yields more than 250,000 distinct CDR3 sequences, approximately 19% seen once. The length of the CDR3 is 14 residues. Per the germline V gene, CDR1 is DFQATT and CDR2 is SNEGSKA (reference sequence). The trim removed 5 bases at V and 2 bases at J, leaving 3 bases unmatched. The data originate from a study of T-cell memory formation after mild COVID-19. General study points: A subset of responding clones appeared in pre-infection memory, suggesting cross-reactive memory joined.

This chain connects TRBV20-1 to TRBJ1-5, with 10 bases aligning to TRBD1. This sequence was found in a man aged 18-30 years who had mild COVID-19 (a few samples of this study predate the infection). Cell type and time point are not known. The material sequenced was PBMCs or a T cell subset sorted from them (not recorded which). DNA of the CDR3: TGCAGTGCTGGACAGGGGGGTGGCAATCAGCCCCAGCATTTT. Translating gives CSAGQGGGNQPQHF.